The 5 T cell receptor beta chains in this list originate from one sample, sequenced in a study of blood T cell repertoires in COVID-19. Assay used: immunoSEQ multiplex PCR; TCRdb lists only in-frame clones, some missing. The repertoire includes approximately 210,000 clones, around four fifths of them detected once, and 6% to 8.5% sits in the top ten. The sequencing sample was made of peripheral blood. The receptors derive from a woman in her fifties or sixties with active or convalescent COVID-19.

The chain employs TRBV5-6 and TRBJ1-5, with unresolved D. This CDR3 has 14 residues. V was trimmed by 0 bases and J by 4 bases, leaving 8 bases between them. The germline CDR1 and CDR2 sequences are SGHDT and YYEEEE. The CDR3 spells CASSLGRSNQPQHF. CDR3 DNA sequence: TGTGCCAGCAGCTTGGGGAGGAGTAATCAGCCCCAGCATTTT.

V usage is TRBV6-5 and J usage is TRBJ1-4, with D tentatively TRBD1 (6 bases). The CDR3 runs to 13 residues. Looked up from germline, CDR1 is MNHEY and CDR2 is SVGAGI. V dropped 8 bases and J dropped 6 bases, with 13 bases sitting between them. The CDR3 loop reads CASGRGADEKLFF. CDR3 bases: TGTGCCAGCGGTCGGGGGGCTGATGAAAAACTGTTTTTT.

V gene TRBV27 combines with J gene TRBJ2-3; TRBD1 aligns across 10 bases. The CDR3 totals 16 residues. Germline V gene lookup returns CDR1 MNHEY and CDR2 SMNVEV (reference sequence). The junction had 7 bases not matched to a gene; V was cut back by 6 bases and J by 1 base. CDR3 nucleotides: TGTGCCAGCAGGGCTCGGGGACAGGGGCGCACAGATACGCAGTATTTT. Translated, it gives CASRARGQGRTDTQYF.

The chain couples TRBV7-2 to TRBJ1-6; 7 bases match TRBD1. V was pared by 6 bases and J by 6 bases, with 11 bases of the junction left unmatched. This CDR3 comprises 16 residues. Germline CDR1 is SGHTA and CDR2 is FQGNSA. CDR3 protein: CASSPTGDYFNSPLHF. CDR3 DNA: TGTGCCAGCAGTCCCACAGGGGATTACTTTAATTCACCCCTCCACTTT.

The chain couples TRBV7-9 to TRBJ2-2, with D tentatively TRBD1 (6 bases). The CDR3 sequence is 17 residues long. V was cut by 4 bases and J by 5 bases, with 20 bases left in between. CDR1 and CDR2 from the germline V gene are SEHNR and FQNEAQ (reference sequence). The CDR3, as DNA: TGTGCCAGCAGCTGGGACACCTTCCTTTTCATGACCGGGGAGCTGTTTTTT. Its protein product is CASSWDTFLFMTGELFF.